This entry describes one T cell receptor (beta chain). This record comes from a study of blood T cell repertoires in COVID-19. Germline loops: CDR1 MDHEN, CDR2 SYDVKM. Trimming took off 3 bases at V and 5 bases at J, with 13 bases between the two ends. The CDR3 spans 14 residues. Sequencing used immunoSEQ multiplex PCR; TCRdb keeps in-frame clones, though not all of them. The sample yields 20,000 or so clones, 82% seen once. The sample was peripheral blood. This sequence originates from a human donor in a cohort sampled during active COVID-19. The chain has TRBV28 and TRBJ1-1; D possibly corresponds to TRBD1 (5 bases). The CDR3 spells CASSFGQGRTEAFF. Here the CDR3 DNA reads TGTGCCAGCAGTTTTGGGCAGGGTCGGACTGAAGCTTTCTTT.